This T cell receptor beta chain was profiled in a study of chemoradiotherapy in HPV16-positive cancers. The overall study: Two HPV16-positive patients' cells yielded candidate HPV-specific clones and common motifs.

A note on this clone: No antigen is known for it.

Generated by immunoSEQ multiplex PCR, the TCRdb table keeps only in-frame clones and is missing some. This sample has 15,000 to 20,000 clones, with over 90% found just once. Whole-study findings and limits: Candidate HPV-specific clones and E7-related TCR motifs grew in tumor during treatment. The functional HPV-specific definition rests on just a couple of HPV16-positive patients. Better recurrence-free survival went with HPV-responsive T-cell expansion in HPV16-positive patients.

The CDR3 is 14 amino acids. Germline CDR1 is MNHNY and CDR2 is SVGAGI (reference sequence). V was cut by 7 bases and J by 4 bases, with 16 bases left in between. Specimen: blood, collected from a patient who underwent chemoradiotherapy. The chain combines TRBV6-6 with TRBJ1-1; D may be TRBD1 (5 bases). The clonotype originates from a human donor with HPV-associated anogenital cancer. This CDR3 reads CASTPPSGVTEAFF. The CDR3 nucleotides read TGTGCCAGCACCCCCCCCTCGGGGGTCACTGAAGCTTTCTTT.